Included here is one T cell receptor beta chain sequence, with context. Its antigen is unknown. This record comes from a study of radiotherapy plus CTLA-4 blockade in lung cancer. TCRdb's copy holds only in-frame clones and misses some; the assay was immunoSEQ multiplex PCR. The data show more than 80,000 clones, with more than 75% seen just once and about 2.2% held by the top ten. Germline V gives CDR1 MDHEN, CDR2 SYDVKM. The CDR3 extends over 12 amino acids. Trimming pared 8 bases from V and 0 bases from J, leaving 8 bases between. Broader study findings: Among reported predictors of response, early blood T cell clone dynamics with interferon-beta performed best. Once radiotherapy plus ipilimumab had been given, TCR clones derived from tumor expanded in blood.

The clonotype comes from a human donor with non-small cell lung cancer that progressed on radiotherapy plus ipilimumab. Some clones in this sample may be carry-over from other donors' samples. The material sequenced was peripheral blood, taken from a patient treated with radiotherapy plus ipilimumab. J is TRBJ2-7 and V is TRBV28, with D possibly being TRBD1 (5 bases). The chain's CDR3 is CASQGRSYEQYF. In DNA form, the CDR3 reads TGTGCCAGCCAGGGTCGCTCCTACGAGCAGTACTTC.